This TCR beta chain was sequenced for a study of CD8+CD57+ T cells in acquired aplastic anemia. The CDR3 runs 15 residues. Trimming took off 6 bases at V and 1 base at J, with 18 bases between the two ends. Germline loops: CDR1 SQVTM, CDR2 ANQGSEA. Profiles of TCR beta VDJ and CDR3 were generated from a genomic DNA template. TCRdb passed the reads through MiXCR, listing each CDR3 protein once. The sample consists of some 410,000 distinct CDR3 sequences, about two thirds of them appearing once. The sequencing sample was made of sorted CD4+, CD8+, or CD8+CD57+ T cells (not recorded which) from PBMCs. The sequence was collected from a human donor in good health, serving as a control. The genes are TRBV29-1 and TRBJ1-1; D is uncertain. CDR3 in amino acids: CSVRSLIRQNTEAFF. The CDR3 coding sequence is TGCAGCGTCCGCTCCCTTATCAGGCAGAACACTGAAGCTTTCTTT.